This T cell receptor beta chain was obtained from a study of T cell repertoires in cytomegalovirus infection. This CDR3 contains 17 residues. Germline V CDR1 and CDR2: MNHNS, SASEGT. V lost 2 bases, J lost 1 base, and 14 bases lay in between. Points on this clonotype: Its antigen is currently unknown.

From the reads, TCRdb called clonotypes with MiXCR, one entry per CDR3 protein. Seen here are some 110,000 distinct CDR3 sequences, approximately 30% observed once, and the top ten hold around 54%. This chain connects TRBV6-1 to TRBJ2-2, with D maybe TRBD2 (5 bases). The receptor was isolated from a human donor in good health (CMV status not recorded). Some clones in this sample may be carry-over from other donors' samples. This specimen consisted of CD8+ T cells from cultured PBMCs, obtained from culture after CMV antigen stimulation. The CDR3 nucleotides read TGTGCCAGCAGTGAACCAGCGGTTTTTCGGAACACCGGGGAGCTGTTTTTT. Protein sequence: CASSEPAVFRNTGELFF.